This T cell receptor beta chain appears in the sequencing data of a study of CD4 T cells in relation to SARS-CoV-2 and coronaviruses listed by TCRdb under 2021. Background for the entire study: A median age of roughly 35 years, with a range of about 21 to 75 years, was recorded for the full convalescent cohort of over ten patients. The approximately 12 convalescent patients included 8 males and 4 females; two subjects were Hispanic. HLA restriction was mapped for shared crossreactive spike epitopes using patient-derived lymphoblastoid cell lines. Memory CD4+ T cell crossreactivity between SARS-CoV-2 and common cold coronavirus spike proteins was assessed at the TCR clonotype level in the study. The Adaptive Biotechnologies TCR-sequencing kit was used to sequence samples from a few pre-COVID donors and the naive versus memory experiments, whereas other data were Illumina-based. For other donors in the study, expansion assays were sequenced with a different, Illumina-based TCR-beta assay. General study outcomes and caveats: Because no donor provided both pre-pandemic and post-infection samples, tracing the source of pre-existing responses was limited. Approximately 69% of donors had memory CD4+ clonotypes that crossrecognized SARS-CoV-2 and at least one common cold coronavirus spike. Crossreactive clones showed significantly weaker SARS-CoV-2-driven expansion than monoreactive clones, consistent with antigenic imprinting. The study was limited by small numbers of patients and tested TCRs. Sequencing naive versus memory cells indicated that the assay picks up memory recall responses, not primary responses primed during culture. Crossreactivity analysis centred on spike protein, so crossreactivity against other viral proteins was not assessed.

On this clone: The target of this receptor is not known. No base quality values were provided; no much bigger clone lies one nucleotide off.

To separate naive from memory CD4+ T cells, cryopreserved PBMCs first underwent CD4 enrichment and then EasySep naive CD4+ T cell enrichment. Ficoll-Paque PLUS gradient centrifugation was used to isolate PBMCs from leukapheresis product or whole blood. The PBMCs went either fresh into the expansion assay or into cryopreservation at -140 degrees C. The QIAamp Micro DNA Kit was used to extract genomic DNA from the CD4+ T cells. The cysteine opens and the phenylalanine closes a CDR3 of 15 amino acids. The CDR3 DNA has 45 bases and is translated from base 1. V is cut back by 6 bases and J by 4 bases, with 9 bases in the junction unmatched. The germline V gene sets CDR1 to SGHRS and CDR2 to YFSETQ. Uncultured naive and memory CD4+ T cell DNA received deep-resolution immunoSEQ TCR-beta sequencing. On the authors' methods: During preprocessing, nonproductive sequences were removed, along with CDR3s that did not begin with C, did not end with F or W, or were shorter than 7 amino acids. Cultured and uncultured naive and memory CD4+ repertoires were searched for previously identified spike- and CEF-reactive CDR3s. Pairwise Levenshtein distance, computed with the stringdist R package after three terminal residues were trimmed from each end, was used as the measure of CDR3 homology. TCRdb stores this immuneACCESS table with in-frame sequences only. Part of the clones is absent; in the studies checked, under half of the shortfall reflects unresolved V genes, and no reason is known for the rest. That table gives V, J and clone size, and the DNA gave D and trimming. This sample gives some 60,000 clones in total; about 91% of them show up just once. In total, the top ten clones hold roughly 0.39% of the sample.

This clonotype was obtained from an adult with COVID-19. Sequenced input: naive CD4+ T cells from PBMCs. The sample's cell subset or site label, in plain terms: naive CD4+ T cells isolated by negative enrichment. Recombination joined TRBV5-1 with TRBJ2-5; 10 central nucleotides agree with TRBD2. The CDR3 reads as follows: CASTNQRLAGETQYF. The nucleotides are TGCGCCAGCACCAACCAAAGACTAGCGGGAGAGACCCAGTACTTC. With the rest looked up from the reference TRBV5-1 and TRBJ2-5 genes rather than sequenced, the full variable domain is KAGVTQTPRYLIKTRGQQVTLSCSPISGHRSVSWYQQTPGQGLQFLFEYFSETQRNKGNFPGRFSGRQFSNSRSEMNVSTLELGDSALYLCASTNQRLAGETQYFGPGTRLLVL.